The 6 T cell receptor beta chains in this list originate from one sample, sequenced in a study of blood T cells in healthy people across ages. Alongside a J-beta primer mix, a sample-barcoded 5' primer served in a second PCR lasting about 7 to 11 cycles. TCRdb reanalysed the 5' RACE reads using MiXCR and keeps one entry per CDR3 protein. The sample consists of approximately 850,000 distinct CDR3 sequences, roughly 60% of them appearing once. The material sequenced was blood. These receptors came from a man aged 25 to 45 in good health.

This clonotype has only a few counts. V is TRBV7-6 and J is TRBJ2-5; 7 bases are shared with TRBD1. V was pared by 0 bases and J by 5 bases, with 3 bases of the junction left unmatched. This CDR3 has 14 amino acids. Germline lookup yields CDR1 SGHVS and CDR2 FNYEAQ. CDR3 nucleotide sequence: TGTGCCAGCAGCTTAGCAGGGGGCTATGAGACCCAGTACTTC. Its protein is CASSLAGGYETQYF.

This chain uses TRBV27 with TRBJ1-1; TRBD1 agrees at 9 bases. Germline V gene data show CDR1 as MNHEY and CDR2 as SMNVEV (reference sequence). The ends lost 8 bases at V and 5 bases at J; junction bases unmatched: 9. The CDR3 covers 14 residues. CDR3 protein: CASAGQGMGTEAFF. CDR3 nucleotides: TGTGCCAGCGCCGGACAGGGGATGGGGACTGAAGCTTTCTTT.

On this clonotype: At one of its ends the junction is not consistent with the germline gene, which may arise from a read error. This chain connects TRBV20-1 to TRBJ2-3, with 8 bases lining up with TRBD1. The V gene's germline CDR1 is DFQATT and CDR2 SNEGSKA (reference sequence). This CDR3 has 16 amino acids. In nucleotides, the CDR3 is TGCAGTGCTAGCCCCCAGGGGGCTGGCAGAGCAGATACGCGGTATTTT. As protein: CSASPQGAGRADTRYF.

The rearrangement links TRBV18 to TRBJ1-2; the D is unclear. Trimming took 2 bases from V and 5 from J, leaving 12 bases between them. From germline, CDR1 is KGHSH and CDR2 LQKENI. The CDR3 runs to 14 residues. The CDR3 loop reads CASSPGHEQYGYTF. The CDR3, as DNA: TGTGCCAGCTCACCAGGCCACGAGCAGTATGGCTACACCTTC.

This sequence joins TRBV6-2 or TRBV6-3 and TRBJ2-7; 7 bases line up with TRBD1. CDR1 is MNHEY and CDR2 is SVGEGT in the germline V gene. Trimming at V came to 0 bases and at J to 2 bases, leaving 13 bases not matched to a gene. This CDR3 has 18 amino acids. The CDR3 DNA reads as TGTGCCAGCAGTTACTCACCCTCGAGCTACAGGGGCGCCTACGAGCAGTACTTC. It codes for CASSYSPSSYRGAYEQYF.

Only a few counts were recorded for this clonotype. This chain links TRBV7-2 with TRBJ2-3; D is perhaps TRBD2 (5 bases). Germline V gene sequence: CDR1 SGHTA, CDR2 FQGNSA. Deletions cut 5 bases from V and 2 bases from J, with 14 bases between. This CDR3 spans 15 amino acids. DNA for the CDR3: TGTGCCAGCAGCCAAGTCAGCGGATACACAGATACGCAGTATTTT. Translated, it gives CASSQVSGYTDTQYF.